This T cell receptor beta chain is from a study of blood T cell repertoires in COVID-19. The table came from immunoSEQ multiplex PCR; TCRdb's copy has only in-frame clones and leaves some out. The data contain around 49,000 clones, roughly 90% of them singletons. The CDR3 is 18 residues long. V lost 1 base, J lost 2 bases, and 20 bases lay in between. Germline V gene lookup returns CDR1 SGHTA and CDR2 FQGNSA. The sequenced sample was peripheral blood. The genes are TRBV7-2 and TRBJ1-1; D remains unclear. This TCR was recovered from a human donor in a cohort sampled during active COVID-19. In nucleotides, the CDR3 is TGTGCCAGCAGCTTAGTCCCCGGCGGGAGCTCTTTAAACACTGAAGCTTTCTTT. As protein: CASSLVPGGSSLNTEAFF. The full variable domain, its missing parts supplied by reference TRBV7-2 and TRBJ1-1, is GAGVSQSPSNKVTEKGKDVELRCDPISGHTALYWYRQSLGQGLEFLIYFQGNSAPDKSGLPSDRFSAERTGGSVSTLTIQRTQQEDSAVYLCASSLVPGGSSLNTEAFFGQGTRLTVV.